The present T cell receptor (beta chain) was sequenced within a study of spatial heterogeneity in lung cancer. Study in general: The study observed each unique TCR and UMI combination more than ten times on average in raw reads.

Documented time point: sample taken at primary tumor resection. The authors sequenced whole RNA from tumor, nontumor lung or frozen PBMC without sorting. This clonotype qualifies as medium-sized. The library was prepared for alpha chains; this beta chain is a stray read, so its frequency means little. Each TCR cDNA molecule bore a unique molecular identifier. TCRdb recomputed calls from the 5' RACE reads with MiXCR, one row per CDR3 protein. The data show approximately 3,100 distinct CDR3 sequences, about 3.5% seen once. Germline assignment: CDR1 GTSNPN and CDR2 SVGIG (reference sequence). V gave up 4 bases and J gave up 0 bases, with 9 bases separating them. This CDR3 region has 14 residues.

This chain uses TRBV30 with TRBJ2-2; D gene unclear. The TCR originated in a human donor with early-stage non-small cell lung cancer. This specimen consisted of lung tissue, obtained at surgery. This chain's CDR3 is CAWKRLANTGELFF. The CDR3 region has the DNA TGTGCCTGGAAACGACTTGCGAACACCGGGGAGCTGTTTTTT.